In this sample, the clone carrying this TCR beta chain turned up a few times. This entry comes from a study of blood T cells in healthy people across ages. Donors were systemically healthy Caucasian individuals from Russia aged 6 to 90 years. Through a sample-barcoded 5' primer and a J-beta primer mix, a second PCR was run for roughly 7 to 11 cycles. From the 5' RACE reads, TCRdb called clonotypes with MiXCR, one entry per CDR3 protein. The repertoire consists of more than 1,400,000 distinct CDR3 sequences, with roughly 45% occurring once and the leading ten covering 7.9%. The clonotype originates from a woman under 30 in good health. The sample was blood.

The CDR3 nucleotides read TGCAGCGTCCAAGGACTAGGAAGGCACTACAATGAGCAGTTCTTC. Residues: CSVQGLGRHYNEQFF. The chain employs TRBV29-1 and TRBJ2-1; TRBD2 aligns across 7 bases. This CDR3 is 15 amino acids long. J gave up 3 bases and V 6 bases, and 11 bases lay outside the gene matches. Germline V CDR1 and CDR2: SQVTM, ANQGSEA.